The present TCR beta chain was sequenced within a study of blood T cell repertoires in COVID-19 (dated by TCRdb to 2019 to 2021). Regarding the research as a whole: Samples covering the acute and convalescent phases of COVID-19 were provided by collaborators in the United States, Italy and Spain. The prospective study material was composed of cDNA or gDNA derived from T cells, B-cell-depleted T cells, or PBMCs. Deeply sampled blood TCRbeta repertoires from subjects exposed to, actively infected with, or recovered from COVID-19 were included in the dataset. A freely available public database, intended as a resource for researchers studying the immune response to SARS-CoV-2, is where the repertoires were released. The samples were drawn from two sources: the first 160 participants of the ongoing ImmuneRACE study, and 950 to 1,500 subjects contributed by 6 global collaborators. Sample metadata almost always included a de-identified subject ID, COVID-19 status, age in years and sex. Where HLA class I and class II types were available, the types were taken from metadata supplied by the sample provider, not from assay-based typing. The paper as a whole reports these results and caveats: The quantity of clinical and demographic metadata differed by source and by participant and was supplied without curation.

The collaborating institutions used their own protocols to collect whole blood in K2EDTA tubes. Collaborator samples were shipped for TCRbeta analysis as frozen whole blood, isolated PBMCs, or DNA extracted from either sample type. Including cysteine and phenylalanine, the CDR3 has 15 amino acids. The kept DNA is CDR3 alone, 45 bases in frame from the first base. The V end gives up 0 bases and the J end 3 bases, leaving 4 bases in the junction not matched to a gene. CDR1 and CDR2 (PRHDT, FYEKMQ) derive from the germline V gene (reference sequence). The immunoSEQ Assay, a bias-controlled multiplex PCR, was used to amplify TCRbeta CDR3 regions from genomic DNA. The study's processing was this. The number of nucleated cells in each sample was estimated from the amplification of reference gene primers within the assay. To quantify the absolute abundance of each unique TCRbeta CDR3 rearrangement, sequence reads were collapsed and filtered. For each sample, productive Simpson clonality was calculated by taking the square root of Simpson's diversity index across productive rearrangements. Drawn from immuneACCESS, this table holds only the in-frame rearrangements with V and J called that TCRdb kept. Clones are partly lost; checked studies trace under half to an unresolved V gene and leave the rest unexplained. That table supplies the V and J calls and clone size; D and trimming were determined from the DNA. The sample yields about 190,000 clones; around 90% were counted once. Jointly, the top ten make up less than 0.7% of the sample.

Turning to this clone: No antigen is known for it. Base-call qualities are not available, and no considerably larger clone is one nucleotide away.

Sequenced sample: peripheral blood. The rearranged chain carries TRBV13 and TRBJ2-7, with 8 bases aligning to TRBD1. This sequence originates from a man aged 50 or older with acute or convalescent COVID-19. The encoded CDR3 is CASSLGRQGRYEQYF. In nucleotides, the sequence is TGTGCCAGCAGCTTAGGGCGACAGGGGCGCTACGAGCAGTACTTC.